This TCR beta chain was observed in a study of cytomegalovirus exposure and HLA in healthy donors. Study information: From about 179 million T cells, an earlier analysis saw 100 million to 140 million unique TCR beta sequences.

About this clone itself: Antigen unknown.

Though probably carrying unrecorded immune exposures, donors were nominally healthy at sampling. Overall study findings and caveats: It was 150 to 200 TCR beta chains that were listed as cytomegalovirus-associated. Most TCR sequences proved rare, with some public TCRs found in many donors.

CDR1 and CDR2 from the germline V gene are SNHLY and FYNNEI. V lost 5 bases to trimming and J lost 0 bases, with 8 bases between them. The CDR3 is 14 residues long. The PCR was carried out with 60 Vbeta primers and 13 Jbeta primers. Clones were sequenced by immunoSEQ multiplex PCR, and TCRdb holds only the in-frame ones, with some missing. The ten most abundant clones cover approximately 4.8% of a sample with roughly 30,000 clones. The sample was PBMCs. V and J are TRBV2 and TRBJ1-5; TRBD1 is a possible D gene (5 bases). This receptor was taken from a female donor in good health and CMV-seronegative. CDR3 protein: CASSTQGSNQPQHF. CDR3 nucleotides: TGTGCCAGCAGTACCCAGGGTAGCAATCAGCCCCAGCATTTT.